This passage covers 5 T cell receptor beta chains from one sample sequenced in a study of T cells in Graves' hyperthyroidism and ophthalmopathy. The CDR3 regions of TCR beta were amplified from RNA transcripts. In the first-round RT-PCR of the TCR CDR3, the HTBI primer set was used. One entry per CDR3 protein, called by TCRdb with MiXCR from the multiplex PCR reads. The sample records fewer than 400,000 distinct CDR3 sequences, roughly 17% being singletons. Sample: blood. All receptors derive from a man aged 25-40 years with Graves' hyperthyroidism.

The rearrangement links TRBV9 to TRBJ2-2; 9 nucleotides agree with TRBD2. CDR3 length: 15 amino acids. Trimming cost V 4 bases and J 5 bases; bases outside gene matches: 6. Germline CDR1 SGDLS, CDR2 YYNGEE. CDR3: CASSPLAGETGELFF. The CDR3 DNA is TGTGCCAGCAGCCCATTAGCGGGAGAAACCGGGGAGCTGTTTTTT. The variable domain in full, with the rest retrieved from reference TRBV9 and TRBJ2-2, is DSGVTQTPKHLITATGQRVTLRCSPRSGDLSVYWYQQSLDQGLQFLIQYYNGEERAKGNILERFSAQQFPDLHSELNLSSLELGDSALYFCASSPLAGETGELFFGEGSRLTVL.

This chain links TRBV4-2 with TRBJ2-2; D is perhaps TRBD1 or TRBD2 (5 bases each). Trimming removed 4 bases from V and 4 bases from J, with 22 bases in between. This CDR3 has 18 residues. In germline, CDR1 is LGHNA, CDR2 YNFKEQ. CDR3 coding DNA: TGTGCCAGCAGCCCACTATTTTGGGGGACGGGTGTCACCGGGGAGCTGTTTTTT. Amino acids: CASSPLFWGTGVTGELFF.

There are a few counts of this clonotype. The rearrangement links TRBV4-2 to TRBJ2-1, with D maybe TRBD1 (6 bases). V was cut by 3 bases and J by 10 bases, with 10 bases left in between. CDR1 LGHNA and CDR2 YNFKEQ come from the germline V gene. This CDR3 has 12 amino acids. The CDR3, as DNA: TGTGCCAGCAGCCAGGACAGAGGAGAGCAGTTCTTC. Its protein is CASSQDRGEQFF.

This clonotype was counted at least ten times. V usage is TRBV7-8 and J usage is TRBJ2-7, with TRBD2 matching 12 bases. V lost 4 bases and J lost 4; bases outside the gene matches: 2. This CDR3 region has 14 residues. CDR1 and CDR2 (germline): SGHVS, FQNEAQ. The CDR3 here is CASSSTSGRYEQYF. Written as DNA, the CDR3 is TGTGCCAGCAGCTCGACTAGCGGGAGATACGAGCAGTACTTC.

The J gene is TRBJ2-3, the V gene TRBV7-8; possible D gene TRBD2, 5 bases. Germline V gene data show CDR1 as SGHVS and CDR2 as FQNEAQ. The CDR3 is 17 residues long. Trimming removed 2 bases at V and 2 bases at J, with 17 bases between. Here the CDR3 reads CASSLLSGGGHTDTQYF. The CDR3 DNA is TGTGCCAGCAGCTTACTTTCGGGTGGCGGGCACACAGATACGCAGTATTTT.